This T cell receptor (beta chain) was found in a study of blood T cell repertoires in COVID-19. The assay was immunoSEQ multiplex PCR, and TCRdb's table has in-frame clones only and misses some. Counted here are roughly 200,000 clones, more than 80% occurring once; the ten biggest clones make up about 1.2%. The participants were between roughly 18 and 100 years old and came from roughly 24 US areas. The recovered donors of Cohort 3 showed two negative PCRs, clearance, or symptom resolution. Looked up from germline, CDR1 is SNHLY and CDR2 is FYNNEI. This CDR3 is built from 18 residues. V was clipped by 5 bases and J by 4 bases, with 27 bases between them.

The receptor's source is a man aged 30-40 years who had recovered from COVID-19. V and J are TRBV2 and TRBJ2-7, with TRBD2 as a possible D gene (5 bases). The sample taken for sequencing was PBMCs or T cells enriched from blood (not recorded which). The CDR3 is CASSITIEDWFKPYEQYF. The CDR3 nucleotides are TGTGCCAGCAGTATCACCATAGAGGACTGGTTTAAACCTTACGAGCAGTACTTC. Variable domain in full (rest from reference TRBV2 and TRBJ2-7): EPEVTQTPSHQVTQMGQEVILRCVPISNHLYFYWYRQILGQKVEFLVSFYNNEISEKSEIFDDQFSVERPDGSNFTLKIRSTKLEDSAMYFCASSITIEDWFKPYEQYFGPGTRLTVT.